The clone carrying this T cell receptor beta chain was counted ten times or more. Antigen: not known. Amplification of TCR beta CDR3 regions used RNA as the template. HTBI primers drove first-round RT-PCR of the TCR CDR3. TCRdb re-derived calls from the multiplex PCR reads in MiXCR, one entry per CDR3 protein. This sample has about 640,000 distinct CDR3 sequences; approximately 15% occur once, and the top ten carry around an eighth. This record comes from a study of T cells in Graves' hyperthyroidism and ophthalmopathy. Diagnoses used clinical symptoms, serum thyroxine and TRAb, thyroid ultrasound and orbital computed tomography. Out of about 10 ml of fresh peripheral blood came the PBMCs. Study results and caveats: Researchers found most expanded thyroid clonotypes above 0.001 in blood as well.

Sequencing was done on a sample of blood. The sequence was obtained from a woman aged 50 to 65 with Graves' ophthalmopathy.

CDR3 sequence (DNA): TGTGCCAGCAGTCGAGGACAGGCAACTAATGAAAAACTGTTTTTT. As protein: CASSRGQATNEKLFF. The rearrangement links TRBV28 to TRBJ1-4, with 7 bases fitting TRBD1. The ends lost 5 bases at V and 0 bases at J; junction bases unmatched: 3. Germline CDR1 MDHEN, CDR2 SYDVKM. CDR3 length equals 15 residues.